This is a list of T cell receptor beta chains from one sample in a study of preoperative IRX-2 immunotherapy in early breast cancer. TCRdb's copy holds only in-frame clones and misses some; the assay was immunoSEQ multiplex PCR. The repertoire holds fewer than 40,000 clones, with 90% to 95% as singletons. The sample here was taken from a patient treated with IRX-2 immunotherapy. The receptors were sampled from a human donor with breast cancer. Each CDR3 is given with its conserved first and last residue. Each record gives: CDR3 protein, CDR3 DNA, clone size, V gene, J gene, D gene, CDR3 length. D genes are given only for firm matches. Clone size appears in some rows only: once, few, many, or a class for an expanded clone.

CDR3 protein: CASSPQAGFTDTQYF
CDR3 DNA: TGTGCCAGCAGCCCACAGGCGGGATTCACAGATACGCAGTATTTT
clone size: .
V gene: TRBV7-2
J gene: TRBJ2-3
D gene: .
CDR3 length: 15

CDR3 protein: CSAKGGLNTEAFF
CDR3 DNA: TGCAGCGCAAAAGGGGGACTAAACACTGAAGCTTTCTTT
clone size: few
V gene: TRBV29-1
J gene: TRBJ1-1
D gene: .
CDR3 length: 13

CDR3 protein: CASSLGSGVSYEQYF
CDR3 DNA: TGTGCCAGCAGCTTAGGGTCGGGGGTATCCTACGAGCAGTACTTC
clone size: .
V gene: TRBV7-2
J gene: TRBJ2-7
D gene: .
CDR3 length: 15

CDR3 protein: CASSRVGGTGADTQYF
CDR3 DNA: TGCGCCAGCAGTCGGGTAGGAGGGACAGGAGCAGATACGCAGTATTTT
clone size: .
V gene: TRBV5-1
J gene: TRBJ2-3
D gene: TRBD1
CDR3 length: 16

CDR3 protein: CSVDIGTDTQYF
CDR3 DNA: TGCAGCGTCGATATAGGGACAGATACGCAGTATTTT
clone size: .
V gene: TRBV29-1
J gene: TRBJ2-3
D gene: .
CDR3 length: 12

CDR3 protein: CSAPGGPPLEQYF
CDR3 DNA: TGCAGCGCCCCAGGGGGCCCCCCTCTCGAGCAGTACTTC
clone size: .
V gene: TRBV29-1
J gene: TRBJ2-7
D gene: TRBD1
CDR3 length: 13

CDR3 protein: CSVRTDYEQYF
CDR3 DNA: TGCAGCGTGAGGACAGATTATGAGCAGTACTTC
clone size: .
V gene: TRBV29-1
J gene: TRBJ2-7
D gene: .
CDR3 length: 11

CDR3 protein: CASSPVTAKTEAFF
CDR3 DNA: TGTGCCAGCTCACCAGTGACAGCTAAAACTGAAGCTTTCTTT
clone size: .
V gene: TRBV18
J gene: TRBJ1-1
D gene: .
CDR3 length: 14

CDR3 protein: CASSPPVVIEQFF
CDR3 DNA: TGTGCCAGCTCACCACCGGTAGTTATTGAGCAGTTCTTC
clone size: .
V gene: TRBV18
J gene: TRBJ2-1
D gene: .
CDR3 length: 13

CDR3 protein: CASSLGIAGKQFF
CDR3 DNA: TGTGCCAGCAGCTTAGGGATCGCGGGAAAGCAGTTCTTC
clone size: .
V gene: TRBV7-2
J gene: TRBJ2-1
D gene: .
CDR3 length: 13

CDR3 protein: CASSSAGAPGANVLTF
CDR3 DNA: TGTGCCAGCAGTTCAGCGGGAGCACCTGGGGCCAACGTCCTGACTTTC
clone size: .
V gene: TRBV6-5
J gene: TRBJ2-6
D gene: TRBD2
CDR3 length: 16

CDR3 protein: CASSADLETQYF
CDR3 DNA: TGTGCCAGCAGCGCGGACCTAGAGACCCAGTACTTC
clone size: .
V gene: TRBV2
J gene: TRBJ2-5
D gene: .
CDR3 length: 12

CDR3 protein: CASSLGLAGVGETQYF
CDR3 DNA: TGTGCCAGCAGTTTAGGCCTAGCGGGAGTGGGAGAGACCCAGTACTTC
clone size: once
V gene: TRBV6-5
J gene: TRBJ2-5
D gene: TRBD2
CDR3 length: 16

CDR3 protein: CASSLDLRGTQYF
CDR3 DNA: TGTGCCAGCAGCTTAGATCTTCGGGGGACCCAGTACTTC
clone size: few
V gene: TRBV11-3
J gene: TRBJ2-5
D gene: .
CDR3 length: 13

CDR3 protein: CASSRSGETQYF
CDR3 DNA: TGTGCTAGCAGCCGGAGCGGGGAGACCCAGTACTTC
clone size: .
V gene: TRBV7-7
J gene: TRBJ2-5
D gene: .
CDR3 length: 12

CDR3 protein: CASSLNRGRAEAFF
CDR3 DNA: TGTGCCAGCAGTTTAAACAGGGGGAGGGCTGAAGCTTTCTTT
clone size: .
V gene: TRBV27
J gene: TRBJ1-1
D gene: TRBD1
CDR3 length: 14

CDR3 protein: CASSPPDNPEKLFF
CDR3 DNA: TGTGCCAGCAGCCCCCCGGACAATCCTGAAAAACTGTTTTTT
clone size: once
V gene: TRBV7-8
J gene: TRBJ1-4
D gene: .
CDR3 length: 14

CDR3 protein: CASTHELGTDTQYF
CDR3 DNA: TGTGCCAGCACCCATGAATTGGGGACAGATACGCAGTATTTT
clone size: .
V gene: TRBV11-2
J gene: TRBJ2-3
D gene: .
CDR3 length: 14

CDR3 protein: CASSVRQETYGYTF
CDR3 DNA: TGTGCCAGTAGTGTCAGACAGGAGACCTATGGCTACACCTTC
clone size: once
V gene: TRBV19
J gene: TRBJ1-2
D gene: .
CDR3 length: 14

CDR3 protein: CASSEMFTGELFF
CDR3 DNA: TGTGCCAGCAGTGAAATGTTTACCGGGGAGCTGTTTTTT
clone size: .
V gene: TRBV25-1
J gene: TRBJ2-2
D gene: .
CDR3 length: 13

CDR3 protein: CATSRGTTGAYGYTF
CDR3 DNA: TGTGCCACCAGCAGAGGAACAACAGGGGCCTATGGCTACACCTTC
clone size: .
V gene: TRBV15
J gene: TRBJ1-2
D gene: TRBD1
CDR3 length: 15

CDR3 protein: CASRQTDVQGMGISGNTIYF
CDR3 DNA: TGTGCCAGCAGACAGACAGATGTGCAGGGTATGGGTATCTCTGGAAACACCATATATTTT
clone size: .
V gene: TRBV9
J gene: TRBJ1-3
D gene: .
CDR3 length: 20

CDR3 protein: CASSKGGTGGNYGYTF
CDR3 DNA: TGTGCCAGCAGTAAAGGCGGCACAGGGGGTAACTATGGCTACACCTTC
clone size: .
V gene: TRBV7-9
J gene: TRBJ1-2
D gene: TRBD1
CDR3 length: 16

CDR3 protein: CASSLGAGANYGYTF
CDR3 DNA: TGTGCCAGCAGCTTGGGCGCAGGGGCTAACTATGGCTACACCTTC
clone size: .
V gene: TRBV5-8
J gene: TRBJ1-2
D gene: .
CDR3 length: 15

CDR3 protein: CASSDETRGKILNTEAFF
CDR3 DNA: TGCGCCAGCAGTGATGAAACCAGGGGGAAAATACTGAACACTGAAGCTTTCTTT
clone size: .
V gene: TRBV10-1
J gene: TRBJ1-1
D gene: TRBD1
CDR3 length: 18

CDR3 protein: CASSIAQGRSPLHF
CDR3 DNA: TGTGCCAGTAGTATAGCACAAGGTCGTTCACCCCTCCACTTT
clone size: few
V gene: TRBV19
J gene: TRBJ1-6
D gene: .
CDR3 length: 14

CDR3 protein: CASSYRGNSDTQYF
CDR3 DNA: TGTGCCAGCAGCTATCGGGGGAACTCAGATACGCAGTATTTT
clone size: .
V gene: TRBV11-3
J gene: TRBJ2-3
D gene: .
CDR3 length: 14